The clone carrying this TCR beta chain was seen repeatedly, ten times or more. Its antigen is still unknown. The data are from a study of T cells after yellow fever vaccination. Study overall: Some fractions had low cell numbers, and these were prepared with SMART-Seq v4 Ultra Low Input.

5'RACE template switching added a universal primer site and UMIs to TCR cDNA. TCRdb reprocessed the 5' RACE reads with MiXCR, giving one entry per CDR3 protein. The sample lists a few hundred thousand distinct CDR3 sequences, more than 3% occurring once. Study-wide points: Most clones from primary vaccination were detected again post-booster (96% CD4, roughly 91% CD8). Clonotypes shared by both compartments, CD4 and CD8, made up a small share.

The germline V gene has CDR1 LNHNV and CDR2 YYDKDF (reference sequence). V lost 9 bases, J lost 4 bases, and 15 bases stayed unmatched. CDR3 length equals 16 residues. The chain combines TRBV15 with TRBJ2-1, with 7 nucleotides matching TRBD1. The clonotype comes from a man aged 18 to 30 who received the YFV17D yellow fever vaccine. The sequencing used PBMCs, collected on the day of the yellow fever booster vaccination. CDR3 amino acids: CATTNDEGQTYNEQFF. The CDR3 nucleotides read TGTGCCACAACGAACGACGAGGGACAGACTTACAATGAGCAGTTCTTC.